Listed here are 25 T cell receptor beta chains from one sample, sequenced in a study of blood T cell repertoires in COVID-19. The assay was immunoSEQ multiplex PCR, and TCRdb's table has in-frame clones only and misses some. Among hundreds of thousands of clones listed, 83% were seen once. Sequences were obtained from peripheral blood. These receptors were obtained from a woman aged 45 to 65 with acute or convalescent COVID-19.

The rearrangement uses TRBV6-5 and TRBJ2-1; 12 nucleotides agree with TRBD2. The CDR3 contains 15 residues. The J segment lost 8 bases and the V segment lost 7 bases, leaving 9 bases of the junction unmatched. The germline V gene encodes CDR1 MNHEY and CDR2 SVGAGI. The CDR3 loop is CASTTKLAGGHEQFF. CDR3 sequence (DNA): TGTGCCAGCACCACAAAACTAGCGGGAGGCCATGAGCAGTTCTTC.

This clone was observed a handful of times. The chain has TRBV19 and TRBJ2-5; 9 nucleotides align to TRBD2. The CDR3 is made up of 16 amino acids. Germline V gene data show CDR1 as LNHDA and CDR2 as SQIVND (reference sequence). Trimming at V came to 3 bases and at J to 7 bases, leaving 12 bases not matched to a gene. CDR3 in amino acids: CASSILAGGHSGTQYF. In nucleotides, the CDR3 is TGTGCCAGTAGTATCCTGGCGGGAGGGCATTCCGGGACCCAGTACTTC.

This clone was recorded once. The rearrangement uses TRBV24-1 and TRBJ2-7, with 9 bases lining up with TRBD1. V lost 3 bases to trimming and J lost 5 bases; unmatched junction nucleotides: 4. This CDR3 has 14 amino acids. Germline-derived CDR1 and CDR2 are KGHDR and SFDVKD. The CDR3 DNA reads as TGTGCCACCAGTGATGGGACAGGGTTCGACGAGCAGTACTTC. Residues: CATSDGTGFDEQYF.

The chain uses TRBV5-1 and TRBJ1-2, with D maybe TRBD1 (5 bases). The CDR3 has 17 residues. V shed 3 bases and J shed 0 bases, with 18 bases lying between them. CDR1 SGHRS and CDR2 YFSETQ come from the germline V gene. For the CDR3, the DNA is TGCGCCAGCAGCTCCTATTCCTCGACAGTAGCTAACTATGGCTACACCTTC. Translating it yields CASSSYSSTVANYGYTF.

The chain combines TRBV15 with TRBJ2-1; the match to TRBD1 covers 7 bases. CDR1 LNHNV and CDR2 YYDKDF come from the germline V gene (reference sequence). The CDR3 extends over 16 amino acids. The ends lost 0 bases at V and 5 bases at J; junction bases unmatched: 7. In nucleotides, the CDR3 is TGTGCCACCAGCAGAGAGAAGGGACAGACCAACAATGAGCAGTTCTTC. The encoded protein is CATSREKGQTNNEQFF.

The genes are TRBV18 and TRBJ1-1; a possible D gene is TRBD1 (5 bases). The V and J ends lost 1 base and 4 bases respectively, with 16 bases between them. The CDR3 runs to 16 residues. CDR1 and CDR2 from the germline V gene are KGHSH and LQKENI. CDR3 DNA: TGTGCCAGCTCACCACAAAGAATCCAGGGCGGCACTGAAGCTTTCTTT. This sequence encodes CASSPQRIQGGTEAFF.

V and J are TRBV5-1 and TRBJ2-5; D remains unclear. CDR1 and CDR2 (germline): SGHRS, YFSETQ. V was clipped by 4 bases and J by 4 bases, with 8 bases between them. The CDR3 spans 12 residues. The CDR3 is CASSPPGETQYF. DNA of the CDR3: TGCGCCAGCAGCCCGCCGGGAGAGACCCAGTACTTC.

The chain joins TRBV18 to TRBJ2-7; 7 bases agree with TRBD2. The CDR3 loop spans 12 amino acids. In germline, CDR1 is KGHSH, CDR2 LQKENI. The junction had 1 base not matched to a gene; V was cut back by 6 bases and J by 2 bases. The CDR3 sequence is CASSAGAYEQYF. CDR3 sequence (DNA): TGTGCCAGCTCGGCGGGGGCCTACGAGCAGTACTTC.

The chain couples TRBV15 to TRBJ1-6; D is ambiguous. Germline CDR1 reads LNHNV; CDR2 reads YYDKDF (reference sequence). With 5 bases removed from V and 10 bases from J, the gap between germline ends came to 9 bases. The CDR3 runs 12 residues. In nucleotides, the CDR3 is TGTGCCACCAGCTCGGGAATCTCACCCCTCCACTTT. It encodes CATSSGISPLHF.

This clone appeared a single time. J is TRBJ2-7 and V is TRBV11-3; TRBD2 matches 11 bases. V lost 5 bases to trimming and J lost 7 bases; unmatched junction nucleotides: 10. Per germline, CDR1 SGHNT and CDR2 YENEEA. This CDR3 is built from 15 residues. CDR3 nucleotide sequence: TGTGCCAGCAGCCGCGGGACTAGCGGCCCTTGGGAGCAGTACTTC. The encoded protein is CASSRGTSGPWEQYF.

CDR3 residues: CASSVVAGGPHGELFF. The CDR3 DNA reads TGTGCCAGCAGCGTAGTGGCGGGAGGGCCTCACGGGGAGCTGTTTTTT. This sequence joins TRBV9 and TRBJ2-2, with 9 nucleotides matching TRBD2. The CDR3 consists of 16 residues. Germline CDR1 reads SGDLS; CDR2 reads YYNGEE. V lost 0 bases to trimming and J lost 7 bases; unmatched junction nucleotides: 7.

This chain connects TRBV19 to TRBJ1-1; tentative D call: TRBD1 (5 bases). Germline values: CDR1 LNHDA, CDR2 SQIVND (reference sequence). With 6 bases removed from V and 1 base from J, the gap between germline ends came to 9 bases. There are 13 residues in the CDR3. The chain's CDR3 is CASRWGGNTEAFF. DNA of the CDR3: TGTGCCAGTAGATGGGGGGGGAACACTGAAGCTTTCTTT.

The chain carries TRBV5-3 and TRBJ1-5; perhaps TRBD1 as D (6 bases). TRBV5-3 is sorted into the ORF group, with uncertain function. The CDR3 totals 18 residues. The V end was cut by 0 bases, the J end by 3 bases, with 19 bases between. CDR3 loop: CARSLVNEKGVHNQPQHF. In DNA form, the CDR3 reads TGTGCCAGAAGCTTGGTCAACGAAAAGGGGGTCCACAATCAGCCCCAGCATTTT.

The CDR3 sequence: CSSVGTPYNTEAFF. DNA for the CDR3: TGCAGCTCGGTGGGCACCCCATACAACACTGAAGCTTTCTTT. This chain joins TRBV29-1 and TRBJ1-1; no firm D call. Trimming removed 8 bases at V and 2 bases at J, with 18 bases between. The germline V gene encodes CDR1 SQVTM and CDR2 ANQGSEA. The CDR3 runs 14 residues. Together with reference TRBV29-1 and TRBJ1-1, the CDR3 gives the full variable domain: SAVISQKPSRDICQRGTSLTIQCQVDSQVTMMFWYRQQPGQSLTLIATANQGSEATYESGFVIDKFPISRPNLTFSTLTVSNMSPEDSSIYLCSSVGTPYNTEAFFGQGTRLTVV.

The chain employs TRBV11-2 and TRBJ2-7, with a tentative D call TRBD1 (5 bases). Germline CDR1 is SGHAT and CDR2 is FQNNGV. The CDR3 is made up of 14 amino acids. V was pared by 1 base and J by 4 bases, with 11 bases between. The DNA for the CDR3 is TGTGCCAGCAGCTTAGGGGGCCTTGCTTACGAGCAGTACTTC. This encodes CASSLGGLAYEQYF.

This clone was recorded only once. The chain is built from TRBV7-2 and TRBJ2-7; 7 positions agree with TRBD1. CDR3 length equals 16 residues. Trimming removed 4 bases from V and 3 bases from J; junction bases left unmatched: 12. The germline gives CDR1 SGHTA, CDR2 FQGNSA. Written as DNA, the CDR3 is TGTGCCAGCAGCTCCCTCGACAGGGTAGTCGTCTACGAGCAGTACTTC. Translating it yields CASSSLDRVVVYEQYF.

This clone was seen once. The gene calls are TRBV4-2 and TRBJ2-2; 9 nucleotides agree with TRBD2. The CDR3 runs to 17 residues. The germline V gene encodes CDR1 LGHNA and CDR2 YNFKEQ. V lost 4 bases and J lost 4; bases outside the gene matches: 10. The DNA for the CDR3 is TGTGCCAGCAGCCTAGAGCTAGCGGGGTGGGGCACCGGGGAGCTGTTTTTT. Translating it yields CASSLELAGWGTGELFF.

In its sample, this clone was seen once. This sequence joins TRBV5-1 and TRBJ1-1, with 9 bases matching TRBD1. Germline-derived CDR1 and CDR2 are SGHRS and YFSETQ. CDR3 length: 16 amino acids. The V segment lost 0 bases and the J segment 4 bases; nucleotides outside the gene matches: 7. CDR3 protein: CASSLAGTGLTTEAFF. The CDR3 DNA follows: TGCGCCAGCAGCTTGGCAGGGACAGGGCTTACCACTGAAGCTTTCTTT.

V gene TRBV4-2 combines with J gene TRBJ2-7; D might be TRBD2 (6 bases). V shed 3 bases and J shed 2 bases, with 20 bases lying between them. The CDR3 sequence is 17 residues long. Germline values: CDR1 LGHNA, CDR2 YNFKEQ. The CDR3 sequence is CASSQEGLRRGPYEQYF. The CDR3 nucleotides read TGTGCCAGCAGCCAGGAGGGACTGAGAAGGGGCCCCTACGAGCAGTACTTC.

This clone was seen a handful of times. This rearrangement joins TRBV3-1 (or the pseudogene TRBV3-2) to TRBJ2-2; 9 bases are shared with TRBD1. CDR3 length equals 15 residues. CDR1 is LGHDT, CDR2 YNNKEL, per germline (reference sequence). J gave up 4 bases and V 4 bases, and 4 bases lay outside the gene matches. Written as DNA, the CDR3 is TGTGCCAGCAGCCCCGGGACAGGGTCCACCGGGGAGCTGTTTTTT. Amino acid sequence: CASSPGTGSTGELFF.

This chain connects TRBV25-1 to TRBJ1-1; D is unresolved. The CDR3 covers 13 residues. Germline assignment: CDR1 MGHDK and CDR2 SYGVNS. The germline V and J ends were trimmed by 4 bases and 1 base, with 7 bases remaining between them. CDR3 loop: CASSGRRNTEAFF. DNA for the CDR3: TGTGCCAGCAGTGGACGGAGGAACACTGAAGCTTTCTTT.

The chain has TRBV16 and TRBJ2-7, with 8 nucleotides matching TRBD2. The CDR3 contains 16 residues. J lost 2 bases, V lost 0 bases, and 6 bases had no gene match. Germline V gene sequence: CDR1 KGHSY, CDR2 FQNENV. In DNA, the CDR3 is TGTGCCAGCAGCCAATCTGCTGCGGGAGGTCCCTACGAGCAGTACTTC. This translates into CASSQSAAGGPYEQYF.

V is TRBV28 and J is TRBJ2-7; the D is unclear. Germline CDR1 is MDHEN and CDR2 is SYDVKM. V lost 4 bases, J lost 0 bases, and 16 bases lay in between. The CDR3 length is 16 residues. The CDR3: CASSSPSEPGSYEQYF. CDR3 bases: TGTGCCAGCAGTTCCCCGAGCGAACCGGGCTCCTACGAGCAGTACTTC.

This chain links TRBV10-1 with TRBJ2-3; tentative D call: TRBD2 (6 bases). With 4 bases removed from V and 3 bases from J, the gap between germline ends came to 20 bases. CDR1 WNHNN and CDR2 SYGVQD come from the germline V gene (reference sequence). The CDR3 is 17 residues long. The CDR3 here is CASSGGVGGFRTDTQYF. The CDR3 DNA reads TGCGCCAGCAGTGGGGGGGTCGGGGGATTCCGGACAGATACGCAGTATTTT.

This sequence joins TRBV5-5 and TRBJ2-2, with no clear D. Trimming left V 4 bases short and J 0 bases short, with 10 bases between. CDR3 size: 15 residues. Germline lookup yields CDR1 SGHKS and CDR2 YYEKEE (reference sequence). The chain's CDR3 is CASSPDTPNTGELFF. The DNA of the CDR3 is TGTGCCAGCAGCCCCGACACCCCGAACACCGGGGAGCTGTTTTTT.